Listed below are T cell receptor beta chains from one sample, sequenced in a study of post-analysis software for immune sequencing data. TCRdb re-called the PCR reads through MiXCR, storing one row per CDR3 protein. The data contain about 500,000 distinct CDR3 sequences, less than 45% of them singletons. The sequencing sample was made of blood. The receptors shown here come from a girl aged 10 to 17 with multiple sclerosis. CDR3s include the opening cysteine and the closing phenylalanine or tryptophan. The order of the fields is clone size, D gene, V gene, J gene, CDR3 protein, CDR3 DNA. D genes are given only for firm matches. Size is stated for part of the rows, as once, few or many counts, or as a class when the clone is expanded.

abundance: -; d_gene: -; v_gene: TRBV18; j_gene: TRBJ1-2; CDR3aa: CASSPGQYGYTF; CDR3nt: TGTGCCAGCTCCCCAGGGCAATATGGCTACACCTTC
abundance: -; d_gene: -; v_gene: TRBV29-1; j_gene: TRBJ1-2; CDR3aa: CSVPDKAYGYTF; CDR3nt: TGCAGCGTACCCGACAAGGCGTATGGCTACACCTTC
abundance: few; d_gene: -; v_gene: TRBV7-8; j_gene: TRBJ2-5; CDR3aa: CASSFKRALLRETQYF; CDR3nt: TGTGCCAGCAGCTTTAAGCGCGCACTCCTGAGGGAGACCCAGTACTTC
abundance: -; d_gene: -; v_gene: TRBV20-1; j_gene: TRBJ1-1; CDR3aa: CSARGIDGSTEAFF; CDR3nt: TGCAGTGCTCGGGGCATTGATGGTAGCACTGAAGCTTTCTTT
abundance: few; d_gene: TRBD2; v_gene: TRBV5-1; j_gene: TRBJ2-5; CDR3aa: CASSYPGLAGGNQETQYF; CDR3nt: TGCGCCAGCAGCTACCCGGGACTAGCGGGAGGTAACCAAGAGACCCAGTACTTC
abundance: few; d_gene: -; v_gene: TRBV2; j_gene: TRBJ2-3; CDR3aa: CASNYRTDTQYF; CDR3nt: TGTGCCAGCAACTACAGGACAGATACGCAGTATTTT
abundance: few; d_gene: TRBD2; v_gene: TRBV28; j_gene: TRBJ2-7; CDR3aa: CASSVGGRSSYEQYF; CDR3nt: TGTGCCAGCAGTGTTGGCGGGAGGAGCTCCTACGAGCAGTACTTC
abundance: -; d_gene: -; v_gene: TRBV7-8; j_gene: TRBJ1-6; CDR3aa: CASSRQVALDSSYNSPLHF; CDR3nt: TGTGCCAGCAGCCGCCAAGTGGCCTTAGACTCCTCCTATAATTCACCCCTCCACTTT
abundance: -; d_gene: TRBD2; v_gene: TRBV12-3/TRBV12-4; j_gene: TRBJ2-5; CDR3aa: CASSEGTSGSVRETQYF; CDR3nt: TGTGCCAGCAGTGAGGGGACTAGCGGGAGTGTTCGAGAGACCCAGTACTTC
abundance: -; d_gene: -; v_gene: TRBV20-1; j_gene: TRBJ2-3; CDR3aa: CSARFSYGTDTQYF; CDR3nt: TGCAGTGCTAGGTTTAGCTACGGCACAGATACGCAGTATTTT
abundance: -; d_gene: -; v_gene: TRBV6-6; j_gene: TRBJ2-5; CDR3aa: CASSPGRMGETQYF; CDR3nt: TGTGCCAGCAGTCCTGGACGGATGGGGGAGACCCAGTACTTC
abundance: -; d_gene: -; v_gene: TRBV20-1; j_gene: TRBJ2-3; CDR3aa: CSAREAGATDTQYF; CDR3nt: TGCAGTGCTAGAGAGGCGGGGGCAACAGATACGCAGTATTTT
abundance: -; d_gene: TRBD1; v_gene: TRBV29-1; j_gene: TRBJ1-2; CDR3aa: CSAHGTAGYGYTF; CDR3nt: TGCAGCGCCCATGGGACAGCAGGGTATGGCTACACCTTC
abundance: -; d_gene: TRBD1; v_gene: TRBV20-1; j_gene: TRBJ2-7; CDR3aa: CSADRQGTYEQYF; CDR3nt: TGCAGTGCCGATAGACAGGGAACCTACGAGCAGTACTTC
abundance: -; d_gene: TRBD1; v_gene: TRBV28; j_gene: TRBJ2-3; CDR3aa: CASSRDRAVADTQYF; CDR3nt: TGTGCCAGCAGTAGGGACAGGGCCGTGGCAGATACGCAGTATTTT
abundance: few; d_gene: TRBD2; v_gene: TRBV3-1; j_gene: TRBJ2-1; CDR3aa: CASSQGSGLNEQFF; CDR3nt: TGTGCCAGCAGCCAGGGTAGCGGGTTAAATGAGCAGTTCTTC
abundance: few; d_gene: TRBD1; v_gene: TRBV20-1; j_gene: TRBJ2-1; CDR3aa: CSAIPTGGGYNEQFF; CDR3nt: TGCAGTGCTATCCCGACAGGGGGCGGCTACAATGAGCAGTTCTTC
abundance: -; d_gene: TRBD2; v_gene: TRBV12-3/TRBV12-4; j_gene: TRBJ2-7; CDR3aa: CASSLQAGAHEQYF; CDR3nt: TGTGCCAGCAGTTTGCAGGCGGGAGCCCACGAGCAGTACTTC
abundance: many; d_gene: -; v_gene: TRBV12-3/TRBV12-4; j_gene: TRBJ2-1; CDR3aa: CASSLLVYEQFF; CDR3nt: TGTGCCAGCAGTTTATTGGTCTATGAGCAGTTCTTC
abundance: -; d_gene: -; v_gene: TRBV7-9; j_gene: TRBJ2-6; CDR3aa: CASSFLDSGANVLTF; CDR3nt: TGTGCCAGCAGCTTTCTGGACTCTGGGGCCAACGTCCTGACTTTC
abundance: few; d_gene: -; v_gene: TRBV27; j_gene: TRBJ2-7; CDR3aa: CASSFLGGLYEQYF; CDR3nt: TGTGCCAGCAGTTTTCTTGGGGGACTCTACGAGCAGTACTTC
abundance: few; d_gene: TRBD2; v_gene: TRBV6-5; j_gene: TRBJ2-1; CDR3aa: CASSYGFLAGNEQFF; CDR3nt: TGTGCCAGCAGTTACGGTTTCCTAGCGGGAAATGAGCAGTTCTTC
abundance: -; d_gene: -; v_gene: TRBV3-1; j_gene: TRBJ1-1; CDR3aa: CASSQDPRQADVAFF; CDR3nt: TGTGCCAGCAGCCAAGATCCAAGACAGGCGGATGTCGCTTTCTTT
abundance: few; d_gene: -; v_gene: TRBV29-1; j_gene: TRBJ2-4; CDR3aa: CSVTRGAKNIQYF; CDR3nt: TGCAGCGTAACCCGGGGGGCCAAAAACATTCAGTACTTC
abundance: -; d_gene: -; v_gene: TRBV28; j_gene: TRBJ1-2; CDR3aa: CASSSPGGRVDGYTF; CDR3nt: TGTGCCAGCAGCTCCCCTGGGGGGCGGGTGGATGGCTACACCTTC
abundance: once; d_gene: TRBD1; v_gene: TRBV28; j_gene: TRBJ1-2; CDR3aa: CASSDGTGPLYGYTF; CDR3nt: TGTGCCAGCAGTGATGGGACAGGGCCCCTCTATGGCTACACCTTC
abundance: -; d_gene: -; v_gene: TRBV5-1; j_gene: TRBJ2-7; CDR3aa: CASSLRGNEDEQYF; CDR3nt: TGCGCCAGCAGCTTGAGAGGTAACGAGGACGAGCAGTACTTC
abundance: -; d_gene: -; v_gene: TRBV12-3/TRBV12-4; j_gene: TRBJ1-4; CDR3aa: CASSLRSGEGGGEKLFF; CDR3nt: TGTGCCAGCAGTTTGCGGTCCGGGGAGGGAGGAGGAGAAAAACTGTTTTTT
abundance: -; d_gene: TRBD2; v_gene: TRBV25-1; j_gene: TRBJ2-7; CDR3aa: CASTGTSSIYEQYF; CDR3nt: TGTGCCAGCACCGGGACTAGCTCAATCTACGAGCAGTACTTC
abundance: few; d_gene: -; v_gene: TRBV20-1; j_gene: TRBJ2-7; CDR3aa: CSARNRDYEQYF; CDR3nt: TGCAGTGCTAGGAATAGGGACTACGAGCAGTACTTC
abundance: -; d_gene: -; v_gene: TRBV7-2; j_gene: TRBJ2-3; CDR3aa: CASSSQYTANTQYF; CDR3nt: TGTGCCAGCAGCTCTCAATACACGGCAAATACGCAGTATTTT
abundance: -; d_gene: -; v_gene: TRBV27; j_gene: TRBJ1-5; CDR3aa: CASSLFAGARNQPQHF; CDR3nt: TGTGCCAGCAGTTTATTCGCGGGGGCCAGAAATCAGCCCCAGCATTTT
abundance: -; d_gene: -; v_gene: TRBV7-2; j_gene: TRBJ2-7; CDR3aa: CASSLPAGWTYEQYF; CDR3nt: TGTGCCAGCAGCTTACCGGCAGGGTGGACCTACGAGCAGTACTTC
abundance: -; d_gene: TRBD1; v_gene: TRBV5-1; j_gene: TRBJ1-6; CDR3aa: CASSLEPRDRGSPLHF; CDR3nt: TGCGCCAGCAGCTTGGAGCCCCGGGACAGAGGTTCACCCCTCCACTTT
abundance: -; d_gene: TRBD2; v_gene: TRBV3-1; j_gene: TRBJ2-1; CDR3aa: CASSHSLAGVGEQFF; CDR3nt: TGTGCCAGCAGCCACTCTCTAGCGGGAGTAGGCGAGCAGTTCTTC
abundance: -; d_gene: TRBD2; v_gene: TRBV5-1; j_gene: TRBJ2-5; CDR3aa: CASSPGRGGFQETQYF; CDR3nt: TGCGCCAGCAGCCCCGGGAGGGGAGGATTCCAAGAGACCCAGTACTTC
abundance: few; d_gene: TRBD2; v_gene: TRBV12-3/TRBV12-4; j_gene: TRBJ2-1; CDR3aa: CASSWTSSYNEQFF; CDR3nt: TGTGCCAGCAGCTGGACTAGCTCCTACAATGAGCAGTTCTTC
abundance: -; d_gene: -; v_gene: TRBV24-1; j_gene: TRBJ2-7; CDR3aa: CATGNSDAYGQYF; CDR3nt: TGTGCCACCGGTAATTCGGACGCCTACGGGCAGTACTTC
abundance: -; d_gene: TRBD1; v_gene: TRBV29-1; j_gene: TRBJ1-1; CDR3aa: CSVGTGGEGTEAFF; CDR3nt: TGCAGCGTCGGGACAGGGGGCGAGGGCACTGAAGCTTTCTTT
abundance: -; d_gene: TRBD2; v_gene: TRBV10-3; j_gene: TRBJ2-1; CDR3aa: CAISATSGRAGSSNEQFF; CDR3nt: TGTGCCATCAGTGCAACTAGCGGGAGGGCAGGCTCCAGCAATGAGCAGTTCTTC
abundance: once; d_gene: -; v_gene: TRBV29-1; j_gene: TRBJ1-2; CDR3aa: CSVETRAYGYTF; CDR3nt: TGCAGCGTTGAAACCAGGGCCTATGGCTACACCTTC
abundance: -; d_gene: -; v_gene: TRBV27; j_gene: TRBJ2-3; CDR3aa: CASSFTLTSTDTQYF; CDR3nt: TGTGCCAGCAGTTTTACCCTAACTAGCACAGATACGCAGTATTTT
abundance: -; d_gene: -; v_gene: TRBV7-2; j_gene: TRBJ2-7; CDR3aa: CASSASGHTYEQYF; CDR3nt: TGTGCCAGCAGTGCCAGCGGTCACACCTACGAGCAGTACTTC
abundance: -; d_gene: -; v_gene: TRBV24-1; j_gene: TRBJ2-1; CDR3aa: CATSVMGSEESPNEQFF; CDR3nt: TGTGCCACCAGTGTGATGGGGAGCGAAGAGTCCCCCAATGAGCAGTTCTTC
abundance: -; d_gene: TRBD2; v_gene: TRBV6-5; j_gene: TRBJ2-5; CDR3aa: CASKLAGQETQYF; CDR3nt: TGTGCCAGCAAATTAGCGGGTCAAGAGACCCAGTACTTC
abundance: few; d_gene: -; v_gene: TRBV20-1; j_gene: TRBJ1-4; CDR3aa: CSARDHRANDEKLFF; CDR3nt: TGCAGTGCTAGAGATCACAGGGCCAATGATGAAAAACTGTTTTTT
abundance: -; d_gene: -; v_gene: TRBV29-1; j_gene: TRBJ2-6; CDR3aa: CSVGDGINSGANVLTF; CDR3nt: TGCAGCGTGGGGGACGGAATTAACTCTGGGGCCAACGTCCTGACTTTC
abundance: few; d_gene: -; v_gene: TRBV4-1; j_gene: TRBJ2-3; CDR3aa: CASNLAPSGTDTQYF; CDR3nt: TGCGCCAGCAATTTGGCCCCTAGCGGCACAGATACGCAGTATTTT
abundance: -; d_gene: -; v_gene: TRBV15; j_gene: TRBJ1-1; CDR3aa: CATSRERGGNTEAFF; CDR3nt: TGTGCCACCAGCAGAGAGAGGGGGGGGAACACTGAAGCTTTCTTT
abundance: -; d_gene: -; v_gene: TRBV27; j_gene: TRBJ2-5; CDR3aa: CASSDGVQETQYF; CDR3nt: TGTGCCAGCAGTGACGGGGTTCAAGAGACCCAGTACTTC
abundance: -; d_gene: -; v_gene: TRBV29-1; j_gene: TRBJ2-1; CDR3aa: CSVQGVQAVSYNEQFF; CDR3nt: TGCAGCGTTCAAGGTGTTCAAGCGGTCTCCTACAATGAGCAGTTCTTC
abundance: -; d_gene: TRBD2; v_gene: TRBV6-1; j_gene: TRBJ2-3; CDR3aa: CASRGKAGLAPGDTQYF; CDR3nt: TGTGCCAGCAGAGGTAAAGCGGGACTAGCGCCGGGGGATACGCAGTATTTT
abundance: -; d_gene: TRBD2; v_gene: TRBV4-1; j_gene: TRBJ2-1; CDR3aa: CASSHPLAGESYNEQFF; CDR3nt: TGCGCCAGCAGCCACCCATTAGCGGGAGAATCCTACAATGAGCAGTTCTTC
abundance: -; d_gene: -; v_gene: TRBV6-5; j_gene: TRBJ2-1; CDR3aa: CASREGGFNEQFF; CDR3nt: TGTGCCAGCAGGGAGGGGGGCTTCAATGAGCAGTTCTTC
abundance: few; d_gene: TRBD2; v_gene: TRBV20-1; j_gene: TRBJ2-7; CDR3aa: CSADPGTSTYEQYF; CDR3nt: TGCAGTGCAGATCCCGGGACTAGCACCTACGAGCAGTACTTC
abundance: few; d_gene: -; v_gene: TRBV5-1; j_gene: TRBJ2-7; CDR3aa: CASSLEGRPLPSEQYF; CDR3nt: TGCGCCAGCAGCTTGGAGGGACGACCGCTCCCGTCCGAGCAGTACTTC
abundance: once; d_gene: TRBD2; v_gene: TRBV18; j_gene: TRBJ2-1; CDR3aa: CASSQREAYNEQFF; CDR3nt: TGTGCCAGCTCACAACGGGAGGCATACAATGAGCAGTTCTTC
abundance: -; d_gene: -; v_gene: TRBV5-1; j_gene: TRBJ2-5; CDR3aa: CASSPTRDTLQETQYF; CDR3nt: TGCGCCAGCAGCCCCACAAGGGACACACTACAAGAGACCCAGTACTTC
abundance: -; d_gene: -; v_gene: TRBV6-5; j_gene: TRBJ2-7; CDR3aa: CASNRESSPFYEQYF; CDR3nt: TGTGCCAGCAATAGGGAAAGTAGTCCCTTTTACGAGCAGTACTTC